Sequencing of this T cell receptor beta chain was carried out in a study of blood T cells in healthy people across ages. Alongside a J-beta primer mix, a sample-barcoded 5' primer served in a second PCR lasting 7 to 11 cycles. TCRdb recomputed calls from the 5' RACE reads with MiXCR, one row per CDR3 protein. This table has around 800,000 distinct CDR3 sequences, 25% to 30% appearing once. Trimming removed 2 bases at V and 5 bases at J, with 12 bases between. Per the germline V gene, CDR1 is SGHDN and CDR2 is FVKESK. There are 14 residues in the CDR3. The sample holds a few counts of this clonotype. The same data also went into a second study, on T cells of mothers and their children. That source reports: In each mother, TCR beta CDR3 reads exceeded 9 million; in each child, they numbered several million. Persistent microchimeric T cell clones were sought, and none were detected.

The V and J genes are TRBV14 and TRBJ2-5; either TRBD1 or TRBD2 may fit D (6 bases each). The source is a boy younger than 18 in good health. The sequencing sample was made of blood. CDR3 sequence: CASSQIGGGETQYF. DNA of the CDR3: TGTGCCAGCAGCCAAATCGGGGGCGGGGAGACCCAGTACTTC. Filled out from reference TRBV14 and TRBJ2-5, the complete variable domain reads EAGVTQFPSHSVIEKGQTVTLRCDPISGHDNLYWYRRVMGKEIKFLLHFVKESKQDESGMPNNRFLAERTGGTYSTLKVQPAELEDSGVYFCASSQIGGGETQYFGPGTRLLVL.